This TCR beta chain came from a study of T cell responses to AZD1222 COVID-19 vaccine. Background on the study: Analyses pooled second doses at about 4 or about 12 weeks. General observations from the study: Across the whole spike, CD4 TCRs peaked at regions 160-218 and 743-854. Donor demographics were predominantly white British with a female majority; clonal diversity may be underestimated. Nearly half of spike-specific TCRs reportedly go after variant regions that carry no mutations.

TCRdb's table, derived via immunoSEQ multiplex PCR, lists solely in-frame clones and lacks some. The top ten clones hold roughly 1.8% of a sample with some 100,000 clones, around 90% of them seen once. With regard to this clone: Its specificity is not known.

Germline CDR1 and CDR2: MNHEY and SMNVEV (reference sequence). J was trimmed by 8 bases and V by 6 bases; bases with no gene match: 7. The CDR3 runs 14 residues. This rearrangement joins TRBV27 to TRBJ1-4, with 9 bases aligning to TRBD1. This material consisted of peripheral blood, taken on day 0 of AZD1222 vaccination. This receptor was identified in an adult in good health. CDR3 loop: CASSRTGVGEKLFF. The CDR3 bases are TGTGCCAGCAGCAGGACAGGGGTGGGCGAAAAACTGTTTTTT.